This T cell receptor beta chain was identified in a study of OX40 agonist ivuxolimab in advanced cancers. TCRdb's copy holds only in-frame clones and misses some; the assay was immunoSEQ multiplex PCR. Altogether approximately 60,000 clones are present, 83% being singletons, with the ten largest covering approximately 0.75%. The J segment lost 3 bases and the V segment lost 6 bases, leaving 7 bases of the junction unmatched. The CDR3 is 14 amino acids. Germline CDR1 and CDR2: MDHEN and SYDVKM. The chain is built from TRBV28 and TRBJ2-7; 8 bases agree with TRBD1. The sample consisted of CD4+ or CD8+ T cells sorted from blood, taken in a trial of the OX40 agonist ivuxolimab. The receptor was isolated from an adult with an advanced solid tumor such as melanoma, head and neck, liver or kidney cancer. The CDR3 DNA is TGTGCCAGCAGCTCCTCTGGGACAGGCTACGAGCAGTACTTC. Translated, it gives CASSSSGTGYEQYF.